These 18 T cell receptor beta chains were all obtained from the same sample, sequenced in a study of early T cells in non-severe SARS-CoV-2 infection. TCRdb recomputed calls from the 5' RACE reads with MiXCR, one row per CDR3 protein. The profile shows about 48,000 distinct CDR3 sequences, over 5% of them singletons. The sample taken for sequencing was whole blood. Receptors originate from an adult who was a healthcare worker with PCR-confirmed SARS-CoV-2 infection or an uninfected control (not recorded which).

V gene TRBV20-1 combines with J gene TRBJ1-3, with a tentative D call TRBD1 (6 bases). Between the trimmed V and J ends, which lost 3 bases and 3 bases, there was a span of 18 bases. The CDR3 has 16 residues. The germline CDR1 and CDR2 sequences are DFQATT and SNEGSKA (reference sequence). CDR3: CSASTRRGAFGNTIYF. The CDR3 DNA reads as TGCAGTGCTAGTACTCGCCGGGGGGCATTTGGAAACACCATATATTTT.

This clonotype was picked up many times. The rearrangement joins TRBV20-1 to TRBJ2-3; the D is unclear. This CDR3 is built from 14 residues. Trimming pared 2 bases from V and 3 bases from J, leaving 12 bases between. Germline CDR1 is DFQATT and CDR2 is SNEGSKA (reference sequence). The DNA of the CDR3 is TGCAGTGCTAGATCCATCACTACAACAGATACGCAGTATTTT. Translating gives CSARSITTTDTQYF.

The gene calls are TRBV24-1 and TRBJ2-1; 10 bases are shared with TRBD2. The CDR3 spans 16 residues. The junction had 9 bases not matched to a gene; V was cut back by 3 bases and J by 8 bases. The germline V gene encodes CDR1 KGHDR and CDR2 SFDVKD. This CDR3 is CATSDVSGGASDEQFF. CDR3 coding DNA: TGTGCCACCAGTGATGTCAGCGGGGGGGCCTCGGATGAGCAGTTCTTC.

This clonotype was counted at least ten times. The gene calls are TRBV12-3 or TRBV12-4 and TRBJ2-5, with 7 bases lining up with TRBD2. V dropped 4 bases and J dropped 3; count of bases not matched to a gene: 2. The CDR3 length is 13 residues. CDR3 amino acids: CASSSGTKETQYF. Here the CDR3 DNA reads TGTGCCAGCAGTTCCGGGACTAAAGAGACCCAGTACTTC.

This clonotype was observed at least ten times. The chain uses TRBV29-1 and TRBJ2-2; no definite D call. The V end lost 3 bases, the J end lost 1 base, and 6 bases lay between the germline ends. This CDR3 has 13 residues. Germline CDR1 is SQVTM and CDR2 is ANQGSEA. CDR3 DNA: TGCAGCGTTGACAGGTTGAACACCGGGGAGCTGTTTTTT. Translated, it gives CSVDRLNTGELFF.

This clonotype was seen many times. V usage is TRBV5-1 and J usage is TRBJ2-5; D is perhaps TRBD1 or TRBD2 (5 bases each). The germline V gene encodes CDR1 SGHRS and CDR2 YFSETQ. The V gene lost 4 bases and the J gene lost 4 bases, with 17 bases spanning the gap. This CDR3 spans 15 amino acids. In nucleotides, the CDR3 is TGCGCCAGCAGCCTATCCGGGGCGATCGGAGAGACCCAGTACTTC. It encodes CASSLSGAIGETQYF.

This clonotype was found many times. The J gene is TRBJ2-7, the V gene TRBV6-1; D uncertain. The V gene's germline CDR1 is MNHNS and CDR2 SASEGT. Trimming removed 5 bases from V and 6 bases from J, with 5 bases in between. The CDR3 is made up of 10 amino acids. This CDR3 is CASSSPEQYF. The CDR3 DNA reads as TGTGCCAGCAGTTCCCCCGAGCAGTACTTC.

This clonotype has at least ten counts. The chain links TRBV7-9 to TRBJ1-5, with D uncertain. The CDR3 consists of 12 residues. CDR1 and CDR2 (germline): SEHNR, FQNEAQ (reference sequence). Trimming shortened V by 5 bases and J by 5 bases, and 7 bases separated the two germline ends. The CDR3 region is CASSQADQPQHF. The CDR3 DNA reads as TGTGCCAGCAGCCAGGCGGATCAGCCCCAGCATTTT.

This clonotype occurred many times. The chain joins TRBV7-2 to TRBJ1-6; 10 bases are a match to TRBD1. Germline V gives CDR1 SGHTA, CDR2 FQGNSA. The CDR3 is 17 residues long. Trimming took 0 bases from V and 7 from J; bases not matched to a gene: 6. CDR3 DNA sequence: TGTGCCAGCAGCTTAGCGGGGACAGGGGTCCGGAATTCACCCCTCCACTTT. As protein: CASSLAGTGVRNSPLHF.

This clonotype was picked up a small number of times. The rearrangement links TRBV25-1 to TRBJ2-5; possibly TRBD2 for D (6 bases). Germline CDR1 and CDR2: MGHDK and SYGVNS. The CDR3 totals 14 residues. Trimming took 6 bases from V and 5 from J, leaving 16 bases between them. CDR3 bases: TGTGCCAGCAGCCGGGACTTCGAAGGGGAGACCCAGTACTTC. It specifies CASSRDFEGETQYF.

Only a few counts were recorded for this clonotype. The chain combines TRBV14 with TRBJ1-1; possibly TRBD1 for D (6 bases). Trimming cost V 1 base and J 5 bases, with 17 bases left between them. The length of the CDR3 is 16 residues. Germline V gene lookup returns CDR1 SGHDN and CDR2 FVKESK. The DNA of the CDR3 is TGTGCCAGCAGCCAAGGACCAGGGGATGAGGGGACTGAAGCTTTCTTT. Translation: CASSQGPGDEGTEAFF. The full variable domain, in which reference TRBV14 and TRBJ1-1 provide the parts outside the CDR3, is EAGVTQFPSHSVIEKGQTVTLRCDPISGHDNLYWYRRVMGKEIKFLLHFVKESKQDESGMPNNRFLAERTGGTYSTLKVQPAELEDSGVYFCASSQGPGDEGTEAFFGQGTRLTVV.

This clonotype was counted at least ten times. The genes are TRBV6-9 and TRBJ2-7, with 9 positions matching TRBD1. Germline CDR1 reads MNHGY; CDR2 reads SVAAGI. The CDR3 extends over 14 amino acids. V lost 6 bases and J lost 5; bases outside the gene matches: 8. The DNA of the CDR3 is TGTGCCAGCAGGAGGGACAGGGAGGCCAACGAGCAGTACTTC. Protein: CASRRDREANEQYF.

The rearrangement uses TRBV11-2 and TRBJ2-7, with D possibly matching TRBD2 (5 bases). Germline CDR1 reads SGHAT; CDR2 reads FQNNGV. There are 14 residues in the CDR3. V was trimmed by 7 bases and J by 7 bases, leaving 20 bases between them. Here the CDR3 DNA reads TGTGCCAGCACCGACGGCCCCGACGGGGAGGAGCAGTACTTC. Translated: CASTDGPDGEEQYF.

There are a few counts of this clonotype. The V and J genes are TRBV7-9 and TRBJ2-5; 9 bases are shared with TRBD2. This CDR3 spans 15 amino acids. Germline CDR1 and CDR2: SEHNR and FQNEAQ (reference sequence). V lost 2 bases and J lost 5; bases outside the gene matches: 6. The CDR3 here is CASSLRAGLAETQYF. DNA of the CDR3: TGTGCCAGCAGCTTAAGGGCGGGACTAGCCGAGACCCAGTACTTC.

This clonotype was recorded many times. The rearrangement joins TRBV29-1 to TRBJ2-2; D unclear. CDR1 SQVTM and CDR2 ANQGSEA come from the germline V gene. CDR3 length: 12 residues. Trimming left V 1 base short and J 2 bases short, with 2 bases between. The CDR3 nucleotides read TGCAGCGTTGAAGTAAACACCGGGGAGCTGTTTTTT. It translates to CSVEVNTGELFF.

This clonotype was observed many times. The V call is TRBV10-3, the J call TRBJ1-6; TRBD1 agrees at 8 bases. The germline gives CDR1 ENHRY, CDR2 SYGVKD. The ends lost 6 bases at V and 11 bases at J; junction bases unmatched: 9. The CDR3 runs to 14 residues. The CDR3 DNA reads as TGTGCCATCAGGGCGGGACAGGTTATTACACCCCTCCACTTT. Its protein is CAIRAGQVITPLHF.

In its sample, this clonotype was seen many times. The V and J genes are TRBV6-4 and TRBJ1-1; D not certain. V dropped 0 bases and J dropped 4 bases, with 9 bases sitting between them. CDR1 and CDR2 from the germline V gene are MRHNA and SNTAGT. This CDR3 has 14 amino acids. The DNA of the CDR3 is TGTGCCAGCAGTGACTCTTCAGTAGGCACTGAAGCTTTCTTT. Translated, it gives CASSDSSVGTEAFF.

CDR3 loop: CASGLVETQYF. The CDR3 region has the DNA TGTGCTAGTGGTTTAGTTGAGACCCAGTACTTC. The chain joins TRBV12-5 to TRBJ2-5; D not certain. There are 11 residues in the CDR3. In germline, CDR1 is LGHNT, CDR2 FRNRAP. V lost 3 bases and J 5 bases, leaving 4 bases between the germline ends.